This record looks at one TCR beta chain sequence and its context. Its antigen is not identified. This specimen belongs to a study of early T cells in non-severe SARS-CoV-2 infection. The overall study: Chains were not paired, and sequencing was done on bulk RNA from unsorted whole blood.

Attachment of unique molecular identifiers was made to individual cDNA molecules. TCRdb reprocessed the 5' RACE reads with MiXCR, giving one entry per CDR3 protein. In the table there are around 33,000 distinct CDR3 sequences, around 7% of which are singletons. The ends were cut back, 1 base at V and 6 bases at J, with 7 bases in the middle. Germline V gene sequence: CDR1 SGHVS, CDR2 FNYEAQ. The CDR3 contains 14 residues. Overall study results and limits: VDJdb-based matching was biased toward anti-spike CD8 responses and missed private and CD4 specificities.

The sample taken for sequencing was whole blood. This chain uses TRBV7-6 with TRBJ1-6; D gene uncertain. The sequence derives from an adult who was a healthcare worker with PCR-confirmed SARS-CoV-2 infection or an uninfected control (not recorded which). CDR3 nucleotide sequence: TGTGCCAGCAGCTTAGACTTTATTAATTCACCCCTCCACTTT. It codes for CASSLDFINSPLHF.